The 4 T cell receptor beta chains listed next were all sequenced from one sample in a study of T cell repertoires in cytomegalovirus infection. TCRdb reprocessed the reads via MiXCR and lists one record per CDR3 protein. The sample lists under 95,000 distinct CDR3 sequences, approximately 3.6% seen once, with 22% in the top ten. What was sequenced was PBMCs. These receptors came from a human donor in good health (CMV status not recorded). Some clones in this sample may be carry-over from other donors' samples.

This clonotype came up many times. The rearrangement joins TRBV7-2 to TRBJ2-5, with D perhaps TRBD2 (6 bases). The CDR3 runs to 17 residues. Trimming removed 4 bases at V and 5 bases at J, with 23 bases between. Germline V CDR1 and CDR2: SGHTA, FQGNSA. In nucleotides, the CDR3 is TGTGCCAGCAGCTACCGAACCGGGACGGGGGTAGGGGAGACCCAGTACTTC. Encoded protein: CASSYRTGTGVGETQYF.

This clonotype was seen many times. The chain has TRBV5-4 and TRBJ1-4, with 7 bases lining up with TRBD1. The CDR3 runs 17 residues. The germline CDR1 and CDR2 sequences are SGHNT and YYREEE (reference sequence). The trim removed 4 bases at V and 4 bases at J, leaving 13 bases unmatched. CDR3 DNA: TGTGCCAGCAGCCATTCCATAGGGGGCAGGATTAATGAAAAACTGTTTTTT. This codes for CASSHSIGGRINEKLFF.

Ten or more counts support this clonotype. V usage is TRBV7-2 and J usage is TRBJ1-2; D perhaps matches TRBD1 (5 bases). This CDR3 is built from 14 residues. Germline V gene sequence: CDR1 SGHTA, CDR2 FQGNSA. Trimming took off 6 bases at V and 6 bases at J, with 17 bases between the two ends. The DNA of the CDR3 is TGTGCCAGCAGTTACACAATCCGGGACCATGGCTACACCTTC. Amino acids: CASSYTIRDHGYTF.

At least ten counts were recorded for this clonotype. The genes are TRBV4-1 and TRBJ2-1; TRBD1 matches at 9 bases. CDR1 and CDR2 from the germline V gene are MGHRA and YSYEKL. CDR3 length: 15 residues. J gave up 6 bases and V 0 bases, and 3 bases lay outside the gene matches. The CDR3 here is CASSQDGTGINEQFF. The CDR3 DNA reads TGCGCCAGCAGCCAAGATGGGACAGGGATCAATGAGCAGTTCTTC.